The clone carrying this TCR beta chain was detected many times. Its antigen is currently unknown. These data belong to a study of early T cells in non-severe SARS-CoV-2 infection. Overall study context: Sequenced bulk RNA came from whole blood that was unsorted, and chains were unpaired. Points from the study as a whole: VDJdb matching favored anti-spike CD8 responses, missing private and CD4 specificities.

The V and J ends lost 7 bases and 4 bases respectively, with 16 bases between them. The length of the CDR3 is 14 residues. As part of library construction, unique molecular identifiers were attached to individual cDNA molecules. One entry per CDR3 protein results from TCRdb running MiXCR on the 5' RACE reads. The table shows 25,000 to 30,000 distinct CDR3 sequences, with around 4.4% occurring only once. This receptor was taken from an adult who was a healthcare worker with PCR-confirmed SARS-CoV-2 infection or an uninfected control (not recorded which). Input material: whole blood. The genes are TRBV12-3 or TRBV12-4 and TRBJ1-1, with D maybe TRBD1 (5 bases). CDR3 bases: TGTGCCAGCACCCAAGACAGAACTTCCACTGAAGCTTTCTTT. This codes for CASTQDRTSTEAFF.